The source of this TCR beta chain is a study of T-cell memory formation after mild COVID-19. Looking at the study overall: Each donor largely had its own TCR clusters.

With V trimmed by 4 bases and J by 4 bases, 12 bases remained unmatched. The CDR3 runs 16 residues. A single record per CDR3 protein comes from TCRdb applying MiXCR to the 5' RACE reads. The table lists under 450,000 distinct CDR3 sequences, 20% to 30% of them singletons. Sequenced input: PBMCs or a T cell subset sorted from them (not recorded which). The receptor was isolated from an adult woman who had mild COVID-19 (a few samples of this study predate the infection). Cell type and time point are not known. The J gene is TRBJ1-1, the V gene TRBV12-3 or TRBV12-4, with 7 bases identical to TRBD1. The CDR3, as DNA: TGTGCCAGCAGTTCCATTTACACAGGGGCGGGCACTGAAGCTTTCTTT. Its translation: CASSSIYTGAGTEAFF.